A selection of T cell receptor beta chains follows, all from one sample in a study of radiotherapy plus CTLA-4 blockade in lung cancer. The data were produced by immunoSEQ multiplex PCR, yet TCRdb's version contains in-frame clones alone and is incomplete. The sample contains around 110,000 clones, approximately 90% of which appear only once. The material sequenced was peripheral blood, taken from a patient treated with radiotherapy plus ipilimumab. The source of these receptors is a human donor with non-small cell lung cancer that progressed on radiotherapy plus ipilimumab. The CDR3 runs from the conserved cysteine through the conserved F or W. A D gene is named only where the DNA matches it firmly. Only part of the rows carry a size: once, few, many, or a class if the clone is expanded.

TRBD1	TRBV19	TRBJ1-2	-	TGTGCCAGTAGTCGGATACGACAGGGGGGCTATGGCTACACCTTC	CASSRIRQGGYGYTF
-	TRBV28	TRBJ1-5	-	TGTGCCAGCAGTGGTGTGTCTGGCAATCAGCCCCAGCATTTT	CASSGVSGNQPQHF
-	TRBV5-6	TRBJ1-1	-	TGTGCCAGCAGCTTGGGACAGGTTACGGAAGCTTTCTTT	CASSLGQVTEAFF
-	TRBV11-2	TRBJ2-3	once	TGTGCCAGCAGCTTAGTCCAGGCTAGCACAGATACGCAGTATTTT	CASSLVQASTDTQYF
-	TRBV7-2	TRBJ1-5	-	TGTGCCAGCAGCCCGGAGAATAGCAATCAGCCCCAGCATTTT	CASSPENSNQPQHF
-	TRBV6-1	TRBJ2-2	-	TGTGCCAGCAGGCTGGGACTTAACACCGGGGAGCTGTTTTTT	CASRLGLNTGELFF
-	TRBV2	TRBJ2-1	-	TGTGCCAGCAGTGGCTTCGAGGAGCAGTTCTTC	CASSGFEEQFF
TRBD2	TRBV7-9	TRBJ2-7	-	TGTGCCAGCAGCCGGCAAGCGGGAGCGATCCCCTACGAGCAGTACTTC	CASSRQAGAIPYEQYF
-	TRBV5-1	TRBJ1-5	-	TGCGCCAGCAGCTTGGCGGGGAATAGCAATCAGCCCCAGCATTTT	CASSLAGNSNQPQHF
-	TRBV6-6	TRBJ1-1	-	TGTGCCAGCAGTTGGGACACCTCCACTGAAGCTTTCTTT	CASSWDTSTEAFF
-	TRBV15	TRBJ1-2	-	TGTGCCACCAGCACGCGACAAGTGAGTGGCTACACCTTC	CATSTRQVSGYTF
-	TRBV28	TRBJ1-1	-	TGTGCCAGCAGCTCAATAGGGAACACTGAAGCTTTCTTT	CASSSIGNTEAFF
-	TRBV11-2	TRBJ2-2	-	TGTGCCAGCAGCTTATCCTCCGTAGCCGGGGAGCTGTTTTTT	CASSLSSVAGELFF
-	TRBV2	TRBJ2-1	-	TGTGCCAGCAGCCCCAGCGGTGGCTCCTACAATGAGCAGTTCTTC	CASSPSGGSYNEQFF
-	TRBV5-1	TRBJ2-3	-	TGCGCCAGCAGCCCCCCTCTAGCGCCGAGCACAGATACGCAGTATTTT	CASSPPLAPSTDTQYF
TRBD1	TRBV6-1	TRBJ1-5	once	TGTGCCAGCAGTGAACGTCTGAGTGCAGGGGGCGTAAGTCAGCCCCAGCATTTT	CASSERLSAGGVSQPQHF
-	TRBV5-1	TRBJ2-2	-	TGCGCCAGCAGCTTGGGATCGCCAGTCAACACCGGGGAGCTGTTTTTT	CASSLGSPVNTGELFF
-	TRBV9	TRBJ2-1	-	TGTGCCAGCAGCGTAGTAAGTCGATGGGCGGTTGGGACTGAGCCAGGGGGTAGGAATGAGCAGTTCTTC	CASSVVSRWAVGTEPGGRNEQFF
TRBD2	TRBV5-1	TRBJ2-1	-	TGCGCCAGCAGCTACAGGCTAGCGGGAGACAATGAGCAGTTCTTC	CASSYRLAGDNEQFF
-	TRBV6-6	TRBJ2-7	-	TGTGCCAGCAGTACCCACTTACAGGGAAGTGGGGGGGAGCAGTACTTC	CASSTHLQGSGGEQYF
-	TRBV18	TRBJ2-4	-	TGTGCCAGCTCAACCGACATGCTAGCCAAAAACATTCAGTACTTC	CASSTDMLAKNIQYF
TRBD2	TRBV9	TRBJ2-2	-	TGTGCCAGCAGCGGACTAGCGGGATACACCGGGGAGCTGTTTTTT	CASSGLAGYTGELFF
-	TRBV10-2	TRBJ2-1	-	TGCGCCAGCAGTGATTTAGTAGGGAGTCGTGAGCAGTTCTTC	CASSDLVGSREQFF
-	TRBV10-1	TRBJ1-3	-	TGCGCCAGCACCGGAGGGTTGGGAAACACCATATATTTT	CASTGGLGNTIYF
TRBD2	TRBV7-6	TRBJ2-7	-	TGTGCCAGCAGCCCCGGACTAGCGGGAACCTCCTACGAGCAGTACTTC	CASSPGLAGTSYEQYF
-	TRBV18	TRBJ2-5	-	TGTGCCAGCTCACCCGACTGGGGGGTGGAAGCGTCGGAGACCCAGTACTTC	CASSPDWGVEASETQYF
-	TRBV27	TRBJ1-5	-	TGTGCCAGCAGTTTATTGGGGGCTCAGCCCCAGCATTTT	CASSLLGAQPQHF
-	TRBV2	TRBJ1-3	-	TGTGCCAGCAGCGAAGCGAGACAGGGAAACACCATATATTTT	CASSEARQGNTIYF
-	TRBV27	TRBJ2-7	-	TGTGCCAGCAGTTTAAATAGCCCGCGGGAGCAGTACTTC	CASSLNSPREQYF
TRBD2	TRBV9	TRBJ2-1	-	TGTGCCAGCAGCCCGGAGGCAGCGGGGAACCTCGCGGTTGAGCAGTTCTTC	CASSPEAAGNLAVEQFF
-	TRBV19	TRBJ1-5	-	TGTGCCAGTAGTATAGGGTCAGGGCATAGCAATCAGCCCCAGCATTTT	CASSIGSGHSNQPQHF
TRBD2	TRBV14	TRBJ2-7	-	TGTGCCAGCAGCCCCAGCGGGAGGGCGAGGGGGCAGTACTTC	CASSPSGRARGQYF
TRBD2	TRBV7-9	TRBJ2-1	-	TGTGCCAGCAGCTTAGCCAGCGGGAGTCATGAGCAGTTCTTC	CASSLASGSHEQFF
TRBD2	TRBV15	TRBJ2-1	once	TGTGCCACCAGCAGAGATTCTAGATTCGGACTAGCGGGACTCCAGTTCTTC	CATSRDSRFGLAGLQFF
TRBD1	TRBV6-6	TRBJ2-1	-	TGTGCCAGCAGTTACTCAGGGGGCGGCCACAATGAGCAGTTCTTC	CASSYSGGGHNEQFF
-	TRBV28	TRBJ2-7	few	TGTGCCAGCAACCAGGACAGTCTATACGAGCAGTACTTC	CASNQDSLYEQYF
-	TRBV5-4	TRBJ1-1	-	TGTGCCACCGGACAGTTGAACACTGAAGCTTTCTTT	CATGQLNTEAFF
-	TRBV6-1	TRBJ2-7	few	TGTGCCAGCAGACCGGGGGGCGGTTCCTACGAGCAGTACTTC	CASRPGGGSYEQYF
-	TRBV6-1	TRBJ2-1	few	TGTGCCAGCAAGAGGGCAACTTACAATGAGCAGTTCTTC	CASKRATYNEQFF
-	TRBV5-1	TRBJ1-1	-	TGCGCCAGCAGCAGGGACGGAAACACTGAAGCTTTCTTT	CASSRDGNTEAFF
TRBD2	TRBV27	TRBJ2-1	-	TGTGCCAGCAGCCGACTGATAGCGGGAGGTAACAATGAGCAGTTCTTC	CASSRLIAGGNNEQFF
-	TRBV18	TRBJ1-2	-	TGTGCCAGCTCACGGGCGACAATCCCAGTTGGCTACACCTTC	CASSRATIPVGYTF
-	TRBV5-5	TRBJ2-5	once	TGTGCCAGCAGCTTGGAGTTTGAGACCCAGTACTTC	CASSLEFETQYF
-	TRBV29-1	TRBJ1-2	-	TGCAGCGTTGAAGGGGCTAGGGGGGAGGAGGCCTATGGCTACACCTTC	CSVEGARGEEAYGYTF
-	TRBV11-2	TRBJ1-1	-	TGTGCCAGCAGCCCCTCCTTTGGTGAAGCTTTCTTT	CASSPSFGEAFF
-	TRBV19	TRBJ2-2	-	TGTGCCAGCAGTACGAACACCGGGGAGCTGTTTTTT	CASSTNTGELFF
TRBD2	TRBV18	TRBJ2-7	-	TGTGCCAGCTCACCACTTGGGCCGGGACTAGCGAGCTACGAGCAGTACTTC	CASSPLGPGLASYEQYF
-	TRBV7-9	TRBJ1-2	-	TGTGCCAGCAGCTCAAGTGTGGGCGGAGGACCCTATGGCTACACCTTC	CASSSSVGGGPYGYTF
TRBD2	TRBV7-9	TRBJ2-1	-	TGTGCCAGCAGCCCTCGGGTTTCCGGGACTAGCGTGAACAATGAGCAGTTCTTC	CASSPRVSGTSVNNEQFF
-	TRBV5-1	TRBJ2-2	-	TGCGCCAGCAGCCCCTACTGGGCGAGAAACACCGGGGAGCTGTTTTTT	CASSPYWARNTGELFF
TRBD2	TRBV7-9	TRBJ2-1	-	TGTGCCAGCAGCTACTTAGCGGGAGTCGCCTACAATGAGCAGTTCTTC	CASSYLAGVAYNEQFF
TRBD1	TRBV9	TRBJ1-2	-	TGTGCCAGCAGCGTAGGGGACAGCTATGGCTACACCTTC	CASSVGDSYGYTF
-	TRBV30	TRBJ2-1	-	TGTGCCTGGAGCCGAGGTGGGAACCATGAGCAGTTCTTC	CAWSRGGNHEQFF